This T cell receptor beta chain was sequenced during a study of EBV T-cell therapy then PD-1 blockade in nasopharyngeal carcinoma. The treatment is: AdE1-LMPpoly-expanded autologous EBV-specific T-cell therapy followed by anti-PD-1 nivolumab. Measured with immunoSEQ multiplex PCR; TCRdb has only the in-frame clones, and not every one. This repertoire shows about 22,000 clones, 82% found once; its top ten account for approximately 24%. Points on this clone: Its antigen is as yet unknown.

V was pared by 0 bases and J by 5 bases, with 9 bases between. The germline V gene encodes CDR1 SGDLS and CDR2 YYNGEE. The CDR3 length is 14 residues. This sequence was found in a middle-aged man with nasopharyngeal carcinoma. The source was CD8+ T cells from blood, collected at day -245 from a patient whose treatment included autologous EBV-specific T cells and nivolumab. The chain joins TRBV9 to TRBJ1-3; maybe TRBD1 (5 bases). Here the CDR3 reads CASSVGGLRNTIYF. CDR3 DNA sequence: TGTGCCAGCAGCGTAGGGGGACTTCGAAACACCATATATTTT.